This paragraph covers one T cell receptor (beta chain) sequence. Its specific antigen is unknown. No per-base quality is available; no much larger clone lies one base away. These data come from a study of CD8+ T cells in alopecia areata listed by TCRdb under 2018. In the study overall: The treated patients, all with moderate-to-severe alopecia areata, were enrolled in an open-label pilot trial of oral tofacitinib given at 5 to 10 mg twice daily. Tofacitinib was administered for 6 to 18 months, and 6 months of follow-up off drug were then conducted to assess delayed response and recurrence. Disease severity in treated patients was measured with the SALT score, which quantifies the percentage of affected scalp surface area. High-throughput TCRbeta sequencing was used to examine T cell clonal expansion in alopecia areata in both the C3H/HeJ mouse model and human patients. Scalp tissue and sorted CD4+ and CD8+ peripheral blood T cells from patchy and totalis/universalis alopecia areata patients and from healthy controls were covered by human TCRbeta sequencing. Biopsies were taken from tofacitinib-treated patients at baseline and at 4 and 24 weeks of treatment, and a later scalp biopsy was taken in several of the tofacitinib-treated patients. Clonality in the scalp was compared among normal scalp (n=4), patchy alopecia areata scalp (n=8), and alopecia totalis/universalis scalp (n=8). RNA came from the PAXgene miRNA kit for fixed scalp, the miRNeasy kit for PBMCs, and the RNeasy kit for mouse skin. Amplification of TCRbeta CDR3 regions was done by immunoSEQ multiplex PCR using 35 Vbeta forward primers and 13 Jbeta reverse primers. What the work shows at the level of the full study, not this receptor alone: Many expanded lesional clones persisted in scalp and blood during tofacitinib treatment, which may partly explain relapse after stopping treatment. With tofacitinib, both scalp clonality and the number of expanded CD8+ clones among the top 100 scalp clones went down significantly. Unlike mouse skin, which is dominated by gammadelta T cells, normal human skin has resident alphabeta T cells that are also sequenced, and this complicates analysis of the scalp TCR repertoire. Compared with normal scalp, lesional scalp had higher clonality and more expanded CD8+ clones, particularly in alopecia totalis/universalis, a pattern that suggests antigenic drive. Shared TCR sequences between patients were less evident than in mice, which may be partly attributable to HLA diversity in the patient population. Because the treated cohort was small and included a single nonresponder, larger studies are needed to assess links between baseline CD8+ expansion and response.

CDR1 and CDR2, looked up from the germline V gene, are SGHVS and FQNEAQ. V is clipped by 4 bases and J by 5 bases, and the sequence between their germline boundaries is 17 bases long. CDR3 length: 15 amino acids, cysteine to phenylalanine. Kept here is only the CDR3 DNA, which spans 45 bases and is read in frame from base 1. The time point label corresponds to: around 29 days on oral tofacitinib. The treatment or condition label here, explained by the study, means: oral pan-JAK inhibitor, 5-10 mg twice daily. Peripheral blood and lesional scalp punch biopsies were obtained from patients with alopecia areata. Scalp biopsies from humans were placed right away in PAXgene tissue containers for fixation. The library was produced with the immunoSEQ multiplex PCR assay. RNA was extracted from all samples and reverse transcribed into cDNA, which served as template for TCR sequencing. First-strand cDNA was synthesized with SuperScript III using a 2:1 mix of oligo-dT and random hexamers. Amplification bias was assessed with a synthetic immune receptor repertoire, and residual bias was removed computationally. The original pipeline was this. Raw reads were preprocessed to remove errors, and CDR3 was defined by IMGT conventions from the conserved cysteine to phenylalanine. Clonality was computed as 1 minus the Shannon entropy, with the entropy normalized by log2 of the number of productive unique TCRs. Scalp TCRbeta sequences were cross-referenced with sorted blood CD4 and CD8 repertoires so that the CD4 or CD8 identity of scalp clones could be inferred. TCRdb re-hosts the immuneACCESS table, in-frame sequences only. Its copies lack some clones; in the studies checked, an unresolved V gene accounts for under half of them, and the cause for the rest is not known. Clone size and V and J calls were adopted from that table, with D and trimming inferred from the DNA. This sample has 15,000 to 20,000 clones in its table, and about 60% of those were observed once. The biggest ten clones account for roughly 8% of the sample.

The sequence was collected from a human donor with alopecia areata. The source was skin, collected at week 4, from a patient treated with tofacitinib. The chain uses TRBV7-8 and TRBJ2-5; the D gene is tentatively TRBD1 or TRBD2, each matching 5 bases. At the DNA level, the sequence is TGTGCCAGCAGCTATCGCCGGGACCTACAGGAGACCCAGTACTTC. It encodes CASSYRRDLQETQYF.